This T cell receptor beta chain comes out of a study of cytomegalovirus exposure and HLA in healthy donors. Overall study findings and caveats: Using the classifier, cytomegalovirus status was reportedly diagnosed with high specificity and sensitivity. According to a subsequent analysis, TCR clusters from the first cohort were inclined to appear together in the roughly 120 validation repertoires.

Looked up from germline, CDR1 is SEHNR and CDR2 is FQNEAQ (reference sequence). This CDR3 is built from 14 residues. The ends lost 3 bases at V and 6 bases at J; junction bases unmatched: 4. TCRdb keeps only in-frame clones here, not all; method: immunoSEQ multiplex PCR. The table shows about 180,000 clones, with more than 75% occurring only once. Turning to this clone: The antigen is unknown.

Sample: PBMCs. This sequence was found in a woman aged 30 to 39 in good health and CMV-seronegative. V gene TRBV7-9 combines with J gene TRBJ2-1; 8 bases agree with TRBD2. The CDR3: CASSFGGDINEQFF. The DNA for the CDR3 is TGTGCCAGCAGCTTCGGGGGGGATATCAATGAGCAGTTCTTC.